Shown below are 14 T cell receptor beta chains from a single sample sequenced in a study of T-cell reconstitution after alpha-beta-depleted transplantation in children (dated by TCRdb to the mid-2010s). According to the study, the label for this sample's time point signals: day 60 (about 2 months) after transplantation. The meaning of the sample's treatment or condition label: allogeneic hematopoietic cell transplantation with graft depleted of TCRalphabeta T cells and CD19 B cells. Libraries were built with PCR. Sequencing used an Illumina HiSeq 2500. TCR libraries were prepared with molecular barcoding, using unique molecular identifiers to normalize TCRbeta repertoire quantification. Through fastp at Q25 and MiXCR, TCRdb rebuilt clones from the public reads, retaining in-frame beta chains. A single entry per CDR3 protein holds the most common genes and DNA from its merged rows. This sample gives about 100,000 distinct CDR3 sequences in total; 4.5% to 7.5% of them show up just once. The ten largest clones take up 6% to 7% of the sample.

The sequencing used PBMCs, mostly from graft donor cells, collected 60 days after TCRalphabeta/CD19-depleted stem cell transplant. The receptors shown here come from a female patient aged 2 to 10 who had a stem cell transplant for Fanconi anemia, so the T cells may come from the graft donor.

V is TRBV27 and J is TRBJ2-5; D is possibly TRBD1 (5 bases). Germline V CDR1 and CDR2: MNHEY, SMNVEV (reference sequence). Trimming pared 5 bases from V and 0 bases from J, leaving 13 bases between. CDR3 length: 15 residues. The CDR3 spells CASSRSLDNQETQYF. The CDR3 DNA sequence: TGTGCCAGCAGTCGGAGTCTGGACAACCAAGAGACCCAGTACTTC.

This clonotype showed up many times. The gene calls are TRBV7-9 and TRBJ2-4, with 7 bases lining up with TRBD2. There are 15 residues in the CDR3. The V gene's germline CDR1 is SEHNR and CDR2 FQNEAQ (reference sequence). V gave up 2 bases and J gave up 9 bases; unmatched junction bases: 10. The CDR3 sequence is CASSLTTGTTVIQYF. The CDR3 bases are TGTGCCAGCAGCTTAACTACCGGGACTACCGTCATTCAGTACTTC.

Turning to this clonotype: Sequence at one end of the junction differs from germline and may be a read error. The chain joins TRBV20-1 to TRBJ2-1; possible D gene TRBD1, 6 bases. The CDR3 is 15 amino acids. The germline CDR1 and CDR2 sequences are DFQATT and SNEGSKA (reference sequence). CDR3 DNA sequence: TGCTGTGCTAAGGGGTGGCTCAGGGGTTACAATGAGCAGTTCTTC. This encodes CCAKGWLRGYNEQFF.

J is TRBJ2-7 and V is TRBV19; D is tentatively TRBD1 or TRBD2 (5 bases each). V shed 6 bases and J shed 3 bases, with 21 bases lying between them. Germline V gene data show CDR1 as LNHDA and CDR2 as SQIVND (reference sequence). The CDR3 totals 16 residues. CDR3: CASSPYLKRGDYEQYF. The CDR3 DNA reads TGTGCCAGTAGCCCATACTTGAAGAGGGGAGACTACGAGCAGTACTTC.

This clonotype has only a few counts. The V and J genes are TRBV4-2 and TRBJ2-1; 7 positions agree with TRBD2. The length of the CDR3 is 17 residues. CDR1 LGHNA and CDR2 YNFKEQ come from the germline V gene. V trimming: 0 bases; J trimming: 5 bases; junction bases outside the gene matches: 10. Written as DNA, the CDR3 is TGTGCCAGCAGCCAAGAACCAGCGGGATCGGGAGACAATGAGCAGTTCTTC. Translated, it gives CASSQEPAGSGDNEQFF.

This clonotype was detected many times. In nucleotides, the CDR3 is TGTGCCAGCAGCCAAGGCGCCACCTACGAGCAGTACTTC. This encodes CASSQGATYEQYF. The V and J genes are TRBV3-1 and TRBJ2-7; D not certain. Germline V gene lookup returns CDR1 LGHDT and CDR2 YNNKEL (reference sequence). The CDR3 length is 13 residues. V was clipped by 1 base and J by 2 bases, with 6 bases between them.

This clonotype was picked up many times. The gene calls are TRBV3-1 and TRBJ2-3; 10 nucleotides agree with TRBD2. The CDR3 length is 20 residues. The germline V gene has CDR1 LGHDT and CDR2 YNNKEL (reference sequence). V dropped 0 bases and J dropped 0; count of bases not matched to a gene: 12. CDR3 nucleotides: TGTGCCAGCAGCCAAGACTTTCCCCTAGCGGGAGATACTAGCACAGATACGCAGTATTTT. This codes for CASSQDFPLAGDTSTDTQYF.

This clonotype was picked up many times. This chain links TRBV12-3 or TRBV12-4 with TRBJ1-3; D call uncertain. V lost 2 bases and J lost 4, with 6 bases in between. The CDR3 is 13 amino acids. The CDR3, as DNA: TGTGCCAGCAGTTTAATATCAGGAAACACCATATATTTT. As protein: CASSLISGNTIYF.

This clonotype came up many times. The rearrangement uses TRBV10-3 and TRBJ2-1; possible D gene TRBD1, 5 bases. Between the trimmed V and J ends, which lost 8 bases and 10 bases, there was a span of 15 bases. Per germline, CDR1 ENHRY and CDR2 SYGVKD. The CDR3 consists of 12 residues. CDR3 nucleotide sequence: TGTGCCATCCAGGGCAGGGCGGACGAGCAGTTCTTC. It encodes CAIQGRADEQFF.

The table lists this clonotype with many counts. For the CDR3, the DNA is TGTGCCCGAGACAGCGAAAAGGGATCGGATACGCAGTATTTT. Its translation is CARDSEKGSDTQYF. This chain connects TRBV2 to TRBJ2-3; TRBD1 is a possible D gene (5 bases). V lost 11 bases and J 6 bases, leaving 21 bases between the germline ends. The CDR3 extends over 14 amino acids. The germline gives CDR1 SNHLY, CDR2 FYNNEI.

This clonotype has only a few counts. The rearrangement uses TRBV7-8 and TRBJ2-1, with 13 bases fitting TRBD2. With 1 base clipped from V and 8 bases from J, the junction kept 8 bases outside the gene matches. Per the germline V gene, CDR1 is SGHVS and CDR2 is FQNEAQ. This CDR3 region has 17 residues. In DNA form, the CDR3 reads TGTGCCAGCAGCTTAGTTTGGACTAGCGGGAGAGGGTATGAGCAGTTCTTC. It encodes CASSLVWTSGRGYEQFF.

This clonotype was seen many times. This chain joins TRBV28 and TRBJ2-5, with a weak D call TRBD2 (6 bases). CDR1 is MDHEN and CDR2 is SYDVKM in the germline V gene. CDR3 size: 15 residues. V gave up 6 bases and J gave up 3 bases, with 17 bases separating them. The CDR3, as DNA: TGTGCCAGCAGCGGTAGTTCGGAGGGCAAAGAGACCCAGTACTTC. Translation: CASSGSSEGKETQYF.

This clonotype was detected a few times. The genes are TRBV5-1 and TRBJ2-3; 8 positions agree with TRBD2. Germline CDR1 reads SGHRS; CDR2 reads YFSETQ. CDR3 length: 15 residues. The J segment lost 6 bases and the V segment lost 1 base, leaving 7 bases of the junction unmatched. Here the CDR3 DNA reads TGCGCCAGCAGCTTGTCCCGGGGGGGCGCGGATACGCAGTATTTT. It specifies CASSLSRGGADTQYF.

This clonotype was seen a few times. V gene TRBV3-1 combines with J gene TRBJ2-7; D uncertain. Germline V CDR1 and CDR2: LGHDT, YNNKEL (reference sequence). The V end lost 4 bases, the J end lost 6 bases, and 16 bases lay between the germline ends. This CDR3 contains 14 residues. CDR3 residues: CASSPPRPPSEQYF. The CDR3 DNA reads TGTGCCAGCAGCCCCCCGAGACCCCCATCCGAGCAGTACTTC.